Listed below are T cell receptor beta chains from one sample, sequenced in a study of CD8 T cells in ankylosing spondylitis. TCRdb redid the calling of the 5' RACE reads with MiXCR, one entry per CDR3 protein. The sample includes hundreds of thousands of distinct CDR3 sequences, roughly a tenth of them seen just once. The sample was blood, either unsorted or a sorted T cell fraction (not recorded which). These receptors were collected from a male donor with ankylosing spondylitis or in good health (not recorded which). The CDR3 runs from the conserved cysteine through the conserved F or W. The D gene is left open where the match is weak. Clone size is stated in some rows and not others, as once, few, many or a class when expanded.

clone size,V gene,J gene,D gene,CDR3 DNA,CDR3 protein
NA,TRBV7-9,TRBJ2-7,NA,TGTGCCAGCAGCTTAGCTTGGGGTGGGGTAAACTACGAGCAGTACTTC,CASSLAWGGVNYEQYF
few,TRBV7-9,TRBJ2-2,NA,TGTGCCAGCACCCGCCCATTAGGCCAGACTACCGGGGAGCTGTTTTTT,CASTRPLGQTTGELFF
NA,TRBV6-5,TRBJ2-7,NA,TGTGCCAGCAGTTCCCACTACGAGCAGTACTTC,CASSSHYEQYF
NA,TRBV27,TRBJ1-5,TRBD1,TGTGCCAGCAGGCGACAGGGGGATAGCAATCAGCCCCAGCATTTT,CASRRQGDSNQPQHF
many,TRBV5-6,TRBJ1-4,NA,TGTGCCAGCAGCTTCCTTGCAGCGTCTAATGAAAAACTGTTTTTT,CASSFLAASNEKLFF
few,TRBV20-1,TRBJ2-3,NA,TGCAGTGCTACGGTTGGGGTCACAGATACGCAGTATTTT,CSATVGVTDTQYF
many,TRBV3-1,TRBJ2-7,NA,TGTGCCAGCAGCCAAGCGAAGCGTGAGCAGTACTTC,CASSQAKREQYF
many,TRBV5-5,TRBJ2-3,NA,TGTGCCAGCAGCCGAGGGACTAGCACAGATACGCAGTATTTT,CASSRGTSTDTQYF
many,TRBV5-6,TRBJ2-1,NA,TGTGCCAGCAGCATCGGGACGGGCCAGTTCTTC,CASSIGTGQFF
many,TRBV20-1,TRBJ2-4,TRBD2,TGCAGTGCTAGAGAGGGGGGGGTAGCCAAAAACATTCAGTACTTC,CSAREGGVAKNIQYF
many,TRBV5-1,TRBJ2-1,TRBD2,TGCGCCAGCAGCCTCCCGACTAGCGGGGCTAATGAGCAGTTCTTC,CASSLPTSGANEQFF
NA,TRBV7-3,TRBJ2-3,NA,TGTGCCAGCAGCGCAACAGGGTTAATCACAGATACGCAGTATTTT,CASSATGLITDTQYF
many,TRBV20-1,TRBJ2-5,NA,TGCAGTGCCCTGGGGGGCCAAGAGACCCAGTACTTC,CSALGGQETQYF
many,TRBV5-1,TRBJ2-1,NA,TGCGCCAGCAGCTGGGAACAGGTGAACGATGAGCAGTTCTTC,CASSWEQVNDEQFF
NA,TRBV10-2,TRBJ1-2,NA,TGCGCCAGCAGTGAGGGACAGCCCAACTATGGCTACACCTTC,CASSEGQPNYGYTF